The source of this T cell receptor (beta chain) is a study of cytomegalovirus exposure and HLA in healthy donors. Overall study: It was reported in a later analysis that the 120 validation repertoires used the same platform as the 500 to 700 first-cohort repertoires. General study points: The tendency of first-cohort TCR clusters to co-occur in the roughly 110 validation repertoires was the finding of a later analysis.

There are a few counts of this clone. Its antigen is unidentified. Profiled with immunoSEQ multiplex PCR; TCRdb holds only in-frame clones, not every one. The sample shows around 400,000 clones, about nine tenths of them seen only once. This CDR3 has 15 amino acids. CDR1 SNHLY and CDR2 FYNNEI come from the germline V gene. V shed 5 bases, J shed 7 bases, and the junction held 9 bases outside the gene matches. This receptor was obtained from a woman under 30 in good health and CMV-seronegative. V usage is TRBV2 and J usage is TRBJ2-1; 9 bases line up with TRBD2. The specimen sequenced was PBMCs. The CDR3 spells CASSLSGGGYNEQFF. The CDR3 DNA sequence: TGTGCCAGCAGTCTTAGCGGGGGAGGTTATAATGAGCAGTTCTTC.